This T cell receptor beta chain comes out of a study of T-cell reconstitution after alpha-beta-depleted transplantation in children. A word on this clonotype: The antigen is unknown.

CDR3 length: 16 residues. Germline V gene lookup returns CDR1 SNHLY and CDR2 FYNNEI. Trimming left V 7 bases short and J 2 bases short, with 20 bases between. For TCRbeta, the library was prepared with unique molecular identifiers. TCRdb ran MiXCR on the PCR reads and lists one entry per CDR3 protein. The sample lists hundreds of thousands of distinct CDR3 sequences; around 16% were seen once. General observations from the study: A year post-transplant, T-cell counts and diversity derived mostly from newly produced T cells.

The TCR comes from a male patient between 2 and 10 years old who had a stem cell transplant for acute lymphoblastic leukemia, so the T cells may come from the graft donor. The chain carries TRBV2 and TRBJ2-5; TRBD1 or TRBD2 may be the D gene (6 bases each). Sequencing used PBMCs, mostly from graft donor cells, obtained 360 days after TCRalphabeta/CD19-depleted stem cell transplant. Here the CDR3 reads CASTTGIGGEQETQYF. The CDR3, as DNA: TGTGCCAGCACGACAGGAATCGGGGGCGAACAAGAGACCCAGTACTTC.